The 17 T cell receptor beta chains reported below all come from one sample, sequenced in a study of T cell changes during pregnancy in multiple sclerosis. Produced via immunoSEQ multiplex PCR; TCRdb's table is partial and in-frame only. This sample has roughly 61,000 clones, with approximately 90% found just once. The specimen comprised peripheral blood, sampled in the first trimester of pregnancy. These receptors came from a female donor in good health, enrolled as a control in a pregnancy study.

V usage is TRBV9 and J usage is TRBJ2-3, with 8 bases aligning to TRBD1. Losses at the gene ends were 3 bases for V and 5 bases for J; bases not matched to a gene: 8. Germline-derived CDR1 and CDR2 are SGDLS and YYNGEE. The CDR3 spans 15 residues. DNA of the CDR3: TGTGCCAGCAGCGCCCGGACAGGGTATGGAGATACGCAGTATTTT. As protein: CASSARTGYGDTQYF.

This clone was observed a few times. This chain links TRBV7-2 with TRBJ1-6; the D gene is possibly TRBD1 (5 bases). Germline CDR1 is SGHTA and CDR2 is FQGNSA. V was pared by 2 bases and J by 5 bases, with 10 bases between. The CDR3 has 15 residues. CDR3 loop: CASSLMGRDNSPLHF. In DNA form, the CDR3 reads TGTGCCAGCAGCTTAATGGGCAGGGATAATTCACCCCTCCACTTT.

V is TRBV9 and J is TRBJ1-3; D remains ambiguous. Between the trimmed V and J ends, which lost 0 bases and 0 bases, there was a span of 10 bases. Per the germline V gene, CDR1 is SGDLS and CDR2 is YYNGEE. CDR3 length: 16 amino acids. The CDR3 is CASSVDGRGSGNTIYF. The CDR3 DNA follows: TGTGCCAGCAGCGTAGATGGTCGCGGCTCTGGAAACACCATATATTTT.

V gene TRBV14 combines with J gene TRBJ2-5, with TRBD2 matching 11 bases. The V and J ends lost 4 bases and 4 bases, in that order; junction bases with no gene match: 14. This CDR3 has 18 amino acids. Germline V gene data show CDR1 as SGHDN and CDR2 as FVKESK. CDR3 sequence reads: CASSPPLSVAGGRETQYF. CDR3 DNA: TGTGCCAGCAGCCCCCCCCTTTCGGTAGCGGGGGGGCGAGAGACCCAGTACTTC.

The V call is TRBV4-1, the J call TRBJ2-1, with a possible D match to TRBD1 (6 bases). The CDR3 sequence is 15 residues long. CDR1 MGHRA and CDR2 YSYEKL come from the germline V gene. Trimming left V 3 bases short and J 5 bases short, with 14 bases between. The CDR3 here is CASSQDGTRNNEQFF. The CDR3, as DNA: TGCGCCAGCAGCCAGGATGGGACACGGAACAATGAGCAGTTCTTC.

This chain links TRBV7-9 with TRBJ1-1, with D perhaps matching TRBD1 (5 bases). The CDR3 loop spans 15 amino acids. Trimming shortened V by 1 base and J by 3 bases, and 12 bases separated the two germline ends. From germline, CDR1 is SEHNR and CDR2 FQNEAQ (reference sequence). This CDR3 is CASSLETGLYTEAFF. As DNA, the CDR3 is TGTGCCAGCAGCTTAGAAACAGGCCTGTACACTGAAGCTTTCTTT.

This chain links TRBV6-1 with TRBJ2-3; 8 nucleotides align to TRBD1. Germline V lookup: CDR1 MNHNS, CDR2 SASEGT. The trim removed 10 bases at V and 4 bases at J, leaving 13 bases unmatched. CDR3 length equals 15 residues. CDR3 loop: CATTSRGPSADTQYF. DNA of the CDR3: TGTGCCACCACGAGCAGGGGGCCTTCTGCAGATACGCAGTATTTT.

The chain recombines TRBV9 with TRBJ1-1; 7 nucleotides line up with TRBD1. The CDR3 contains 15 residues. J was trimmed by 1 base and V by 4 bases; bases with no gene match: 7. Germline values: CDR1 SGDLS, CDR2 YYNGEE. CDR3 protein: CASSPTDRTNTEAFF. The DNA of the CDR3 is TGTGCCAGCAGCCCCACGGACAGGACGAACACTGAAGCTTTCTTT.

Only a few counts were recorded for this clone. The genes are TRBV30 and TRBJ1-5, with 9 nucleotides matching TRBD1. Trimming at V came to 2 bases and at J to 2 bases, leaving 10 bases not matched to a gene. Germline CDR1 GTSNPN, CDR2 SVGIG (reference sequence). CDR3 length equals 17 residues. The CDR3 spells CAWSSVDRTGGNQPQHF. CDR3 DNA: TGTGCCTGGAGTTCCGTGGATAGGACAGGGGGCAATCAGCCCCAGCATTTT.

There are a few counts of this clone. The chain uses TRBV6-6 and TRBJ1-5; tentatively, D is TRBD1 (5 bases). The V gene's germline CDR1 is MNHNY and CDR2 SVGAGI (reference sequence). The CDR3 spans 15 residues. Trimming left V 8 bases short and J 0 bases short, with 14 bases between. The CDR3 sequence is CASQSTEYSNQPQHF. The DNA of the CDR3 is TGTGCCAGCCAATCGACAGAATATAGCAATCAGCCCCAGCATTTT.

The chain links TRBV15 to TRBJ2-3, with 12 bases fitting TRBD2. Germline assignment: CDR1 LNHNV and CDR2 YYDKDF (reference sequence). There are 16 residues in the CDR3. The V and J ends lost 5 bases and 2 bases, in that order; junction bases with no gene match: 5. In nucleotides, the CDR3 is TGTGCCACCAGCGCCGGGACTAGCGGGCTCACAGATACGCAGTATTTT. Translating it yields CATSAGTSGLTDTQYF. Filled out from reference TRBV15 and TRBJ2-3, the complete variable domain reads DAMVIQNPRYQVTQFGKPVTLSCSQTLNHNVMYWYQQKSSQAPKLLFHYYDKDFNNEADTPDNFQSRRPNTSFCFLDIRSPGLGDTAMYLCATSAGTSGLTDTQYFGPGTRLTVL.

This clone was found a few times. V is TRBV30 and J is TRBJ1-1, with 7 positions matching TRBD1. The germline CDR1 and CDR2 sequences are GTSNPN and SVGIG (reference sequence). CDR3 length equals 13 residues. V shed 5 bases, J shed 3 bases, and the junction held 6 bases outside the gene matches. CDR3 sequence: CAWGSTGDTEAFF. The CDR3 DNA reads TGTGCCTGGGGTTCTACAGGGGACACTGAAGCTTTCTTT.

The rearrangement joins TRBV6-5 to TRBJ1-1; D gene unclear. From germline, CDR1 is MNHEY and CDR2 SVGAGI. The CDR3 covers 15 residues. V lost 2 bases to trimming and J lost 3 bases, with 13 bases between them. CDR3 DNA sequence: TGTGCCAGCAGTTACCGGGGTCTCCGTGACACTGAAGCTTTCTTT. This translates into CASSYRGLRDTEAFF.

The rearrangement links TRBV9 to TRBJ2-3, with a possible D match to TRBD1 (6 bases). This CDR3 spans 16 amino acids. V was cut by 0 bases and J by 0 bases, with 11 bases left in between. Germline loops: CDR1 SGDLS, CDR2 YYNGEE. The CDR3 region is CASSVGGLGSTDTQYF. The CDR3 nucleotides read TGTGCCAGCAGCGTAGGGGGGCTTGGTAGCACAGATACGCAGTATTTT. Drawing the rest from reference TRBV9 and TRBJ2-3, the complete variable domain is DSGVTQTPKHLITATGQRVTLRCSPRSGDLSVYWYQQSLDQGLQFLIQYYNGEERAKGNILERFSAQQFPDLHSELNLSSLELGDSALYFCASSVGGLGSTDTQYFGPGTRLTVL.

This chain connects TRBV10-2 to TRBJ2-5; no firm D call. Trimming took off 0 bases at V and 3 bases at J, with 8 bases between the two ends. This CDR3 is built from 14 residues. Germline-derived CDR1 and CDR2 are WSHSY and SAAADI. The CDR3 nucleotides are TGCGCCAGCAGTGAGTCCAGTGATGAAGAGACCCAGTACTTC. It encodes CASSESSDEETQYF.

This chain's CDR3 is CASSPRGGLAKNIQYF. In nucleotides, the CDR3 is TGTGCCAGCAGTCCGAGGGGGGGACTAGCCAAAAACATTCAGTACTTC. V and J are TRBV27 and TRBJ2-4; possible D gene TRBD2, 7 bases. Germline V CDR1 and CDR2: MNHEY, SMNVEV (reference sequence). The CDR3 sequence is 16 residues long. Trimming cost V 5 bases and J 0 bases, with 14 bases left between them.

The V gene is TRBV9, the J gene TRBJ1-1, with 8 positions matching TRBD1. This CDR3 has 14 amino acids. Germline V CDR1 and CDR2: SGDLS, YYNGEE. The trim removed 4 bases at V and 5 bases at J, leaving 7 bases unmatched. CDR3 residues: CASSSQGARTEAFF. CDR3 coding DNA: TGTGCCAGCAGCTCCCAGGGGGCTCGAACTGAAGCTTTCTTT.